The 4 T cell receptor beta chains below come from one sample, sequenced in a study of blood T cells in healthy people across ages. The authors ran a second PCR of about 6 to 12 cycles using a sample-barcoded 5' primer and a J-beta primer mix. TCRdb ran MiXCR on the 5' RACE reads and lists one entry per CDR3 protein. The sample lists hundreds of thousands of distinct CDR3 sequences, more than 55% occurring once. Sequenced: blood. Receptors originate from a man aged 35-49 years in good health.

The chain uses TRBV27 and TRBJ1-4, with no clear D. V lost 3 bases to trimming and J lost 0 bases, with 17 bases between them. CDR1 is MNHEY and CDR2 is SMNVEV in the germline V gene (reference sequence). The CDR3 totals 18 residues. The CDR3: CASSLKASYIATNEKLFF. The CDR3 bases are TGTGCCAGCAGTTTGAAGGCCTCATATATTGCAACTAATGAAAAACTGTTTTTT.

The rearrangement joins TRBV7-9 to TRBJ1-4, with D uncertain. The length of the CDR3 is 14 residues. The ends were cut back, 1 base at V and 8 bases at J, with 11 bases in the middle. Germline CDR1 is SEHNR and CDR2 is FQNEAQ (reference sequence). CDR3 loop: CASSLDWSGEKLFF. CDR3 bases: TGTGCCAGCAGCTTAGATTGGTCGGGCGAAAAACTGTTTTTT.

The genes are TRBV20-1 and TRBJ2-2; D may be TRBD1 (5 bases). This CDR3 is built from 14 residues. The germline V and J ends were trimmed by 5 bases and 4 bases, with 14 bases remaining between them. Germline V CDR1 and CDR2: DFQATT, SNEGSKA (reference sequence). The CDR3 reads CSAVRQSLTGELFF. Written as DNA, the CDR3 is TGCAGTGCTGTCCGACAGAGCCTCACCGGGGAGCTGTTTTTT.

On this clonotype: A much larger clone lies one base from this, so it may be a read error. This chain's CDR3 is CVSSQDLREGDEQYF. CDR3 sequence (DNA): TGTGTCAGCAGCCAAGATTTACGAGAGGGAGACGAGCAGTACTTC. The chain has TRBV3-1 and TRBJ2-7, with D maybe TRBD2 (5 bases). This CDR3 contains 15 residues. Germline V gene data show CDR1 as LGHDT and CDR2 as YNNKEL (reference sequence).